This is a list of T cell receptor beta chains from one sample in a study of shared clonotypes between healthy human individuals. Sequencing was performed with immunoSEQ multiplex PCR; in TCRdb, only in-frame clones are kept and a portion is missing. The top ten clones hold roughly 11% of a sample with around 240,000 clones, 50% to 80% of them seen once. Sequencing used memory CD4+ T cells sorted from blood. The receptors shown here come from a man aged 30 to 39 in good health. Each CDR3 is given with its conserved first and last residue. Each record gives: V gene, D gene, J gene, clone size, CDR3 protein, CDR3 DNA. The D gene is left open where the match is weak. The size field is filled for only some rows; it gives once, few, many or a size class.

TRBV5-6	TRBD2	TRBJ2-1	.	CASSTPSGALDEQFF	TGTGCCAGCAGCACGCCTAGCGGGGCCCTCGATGAGCAGTTCTTC
TRBV6-6	.	TRBJ2-1	.	CASSPRRERNEQFF	TGTGCCAGCAGTCCCCGTCGGGAGCGGAATGAGCAGTTCTTC
TRBV5-1	TRBD1	TRBJ2-1	.	CASSWGQGYNEQFF	TGCGCCAGCAGCTGGGGACAGGGCTACAATGAGCAGTTCTTC
TRBV9	.	TRBJ2-7	.	CASSVARDPYEQYF	TGTGCCAGCAGCGTAGCCAGGGACCCCTACGAGCAGTACTTC
TRBV5-4	.	TRBJ2-5	few	CASSLERGVQETQYF	TGTGCCAGCAGCTTGGAGAGGGGGGTCCAAGAGACCCAGTACTTC
TRBV2	.	TRBJ2-2	.	CATRSRGTGELFF	TGTGCCACCAGGAGTCGAGGCACCGGGGAGCTGTTTTTT
TRBV13	.	TRBJ2-1	.	CASSFQVGARGRRYHNEQFF	TGTGCCAGCAGCTTTCAGGTCGGGGCGAGGGGGAGACGGTACCACAATGAGCAGTTCTTC
TRBV5-6	TRBD1	TRBJ2-7	.	CASSLQGAQGEQYF	TGTGCCAGCAGCTTACAGGGGGCGCAGGGCGAGCAGTACTTC
TRBV5-5	TRBD1	TRBJ2-5	.	CASRQGLYQETQYF	TGTGCCAGCAGACAGGGGTTGTACCAAGAGACCCAGTACTTC
TRBV2	.	TRBJ2-5	.	CASSGFETQYF	TGTGCCAGCAGTGGTTTTGAGACCCAGTACTTC
TRBV30	TRBD1	TRBJ1-2	.	CAWSAQGDSTF	TGTGCCTGGAGCGCTCAGGGGGATAGCACCTTC
TRBV7-3	TRBD2	TRBJ2-7	.	CASSQASGGPYEQYF	TGTGCCAGCAGTCAGGCTAGCGGGGGCCCCTACGAGCAGTACTTC
TRBV5-1	.	TRBJ2-7	.	CASSLRGPSYEQYF	TGCGCCAGCAGCTTGCGGGGGCCCTCCTACGAGCAGTACTTC
TRBV18	.	TRBJ1-1	.	CASSPLGPTEAFF	TGTGCCAGCTCACCACTGGGCCCCACTGAAGCTTTCTTT
TRBV5-1	TRBD2	TRBJ2-5	.	CASSSGLAGGPGETQYF	TGCGCCAGCAGCTCCGGACTAGCGGGAGGGCCGGGAGAGACCCAGTACTTC
TRBV27	TRBD2	TRBJ2-5	.	CASKDRALGLAGDEGETQYF	TGTGCCAGCAAGGACAGGGCCCTAGGACTAGCGGGAGACGAGGGAGAGACCCAGTACTTC
TRBV10-1	.	TRBJ2-5	.	CASSEWQGGGQETQYF	TGCGCCAGCAGTGAGTGGCAGGGGGGAGGACAAGAGACCCAGTACTTC
TRBV18	TRBD2	TRBJ2-1	.	CASSPPTGGHNEQFF	TGTGCCAGCTCACCACCGACGGGAGGTCACAATGAGCAGTTCTTC
TRBV2	TRBD1	TRBJ2-7	.	CASSRDRGEQYF	TGTGCCAGCAGTCGGGACAGGGGCGAGCAGTACTTC
TRBV28	.	TRBJ1-5	.	CASSSLGSDQPQHF	TGTGCCAGCAGTTCTTTAGGTTCAGATCAGCCCCAGCATTTT
TRBV27	.	TRBJ2-2	.	CASSYTGPWTGELFF	TGTGCCAGCAGTTACACAGGGCCCTGGACCGGGGAGCTGTTTTTT
TRBV7-2	.	TRBJ2-1	.	CASSLAGAKANEQFF	TGTGCCAGCAGCTTAGCGGGAGCCAAAGCCAATGAGCAGTTCTTC
TRBV5-6	TRBD2	TRBJ2-3	.	CASGWREGTDTQYF	TGTGCCAGCGGGTGGCGGGAGGGTACAGATACGCAGTATTTT
TRBV9	.	TRBJ1-1	.	CASSVGPGIYGTEAFF	TGTGCCAGCAGCGTTGGGCCGGGTATTTATGGGACTGAAGCTTTCTTT
TRBV28	.	TRBJ2-7	.	CASSRGYEQYF	TGTGCCAGCAGTCGGGGATACGAGCAGTACTTC
TRBV16	TRBD1	TRBJ2-1	.	CASSQNSGTGGNEQFF	TGTGCCAGCAGCCAGAATTCCGGGACAGGGGGCAATGAGCAGTTCTTC
TRBV19	.	TRBJ2-3	once	CASSRQTDTQYF	TGTGCCAGTAGTAGACAGACAGATACGCAGTATTTT
TRBV6-1	TRBD1	TRBJ2-7	.	CASRAGTGPYEQYF	TGTGCCAGCAGAGCCGGGACAGGGCCCTACGAGCAGTACTTC
TRBV5-4	.	TRBJ2-2	.	CASSMDPSGELFF	TGTGCCAGCAGCATGGACCCGTCCGGGGAGCTGTTTTTT
TRBV27	.	TRBJ1-2	.	CASRPSHTGTRGDGYTF	TGTGCCAGCCGCCCATCCCATACCGGGACTAGGGGGGACGGCTACACCTTC
TRBV10-1	TRBD2	TRBJ2-7	.	CASSELTRGGEQYF	TGCGCCAGCAGTGAGCTGACTCGGGGAGGGGAGCAGTACTTC
TRBV7-7	TRBD1	TRBJ2-3	.	CASSLGQGDTDTQYF	TGTGCCAGCAGCTTAGGACAGGGCGACACAGATACGCAGTATTTT
TRBV18	.	TRBJ2-3	.	CASSFNRAGAKDTQYF	TGTGCCAGCTCGTTCAACAGGGCGGGTGCGAAAGATACGCAGTATTTT
TRBV5-1	.	TRBJ2-3	.	CASNYDTDTQYF	TGCGCCAGCAACTATGACACAGATACGCAGTATTTT
TRBV10-3	TRBD1	TRBJ1-2	.	CAISVQGARNYGYTF	TGTGCCATCAGTGTTCAGGGGGCGCGTAACTATGGCTACACCTTC
TRBV5-1	TRBD1	TRBJ2-7	few	CASSVDRSSYEQYF	TGCGCCAGCAGCGTGGACAGGAGCTCCTACGAGCAGTACTTC
TRBV27	.	TRBJ2-7	.	CASNPRGGGKYEQYF	TGTGCCAGCAACCCAAGGGGAGGGGGCAAGTACGAGCAGTACTTC
TRBV7-6	TRBD1	TRBJ2-1	few	CASSSPDRVQFPYDQFF	TGTGCCAGCAGCTCCCCAGACAGGGTCCAGTTCCCTTACGATCAGTTCTTC
TRBV14	TRBD2	TRBJ2-2	.	CASSRRLAGAGELFF	TGTGCCAGCAGCAGAAGACTAGCGGGAGCCGGGGAGCTGTTTTTT
TRBV28	TRBD1	TRBJ2-7	.	CASSSGQPASYEQYF	TGTGCCAGCAGTTCGGGACAGCCAGCTTCCTACGAGCAGTACTTC
TRBV29-1	.	TRBJ1-5	.	CSVESGPNQPQHF	TGCAGCGTTGAATCGGGGCCCAATCAGCCCCAGCATTTT
TRBV7-8	TRBD2	TRBJ2-7	.	CASSLGGRGSGEQYF	TGTGCCAGCAGCTTAGGCGGGAGGGGCAGCGGAGAGCAGTACTTC
TRBV11-3	.	TRBJ2-7	few	CASSTGTHEQYF	TGTGCCAGCAGTACCGGGACGCACGAGCAGTACTTC
TRBV18	TRBD2	TRBJ2-1	few	CASSPLVAGGNNEQFF	TGTGCCAGCTCACCACTCGTAGCGGGAGGGAACAATGAGCAGTTCTTC
TRBV2	TRBD2	TRBJ2-7	.	CASAAVAGFSEQYF	TGTGCCAGCGCCGCCGTAGCGGGATTTTCCGAGCAGTACTTC
TRBV6-5	.	TRBJ2-7	few	CATSGPGGSYEQYF	TGTGCCACGTCGGGCCCGGGCGGATCCTACGAGCAGTACTTC
TRBV28	TRBD2	TRBJ2-7	.	CASSLDGSGRIYEQYF	TGTGCCAGCAGTTTAGATGGAAGCGGGAGGATCTACGAGCAGTACTTC
TRBV5-1	.	TRBJ1-2	once	CASSLSPGVDGYTF	TGCGCCAGCAGCTTGTCCCCGGGGGTCGATGGCTACACCTTC